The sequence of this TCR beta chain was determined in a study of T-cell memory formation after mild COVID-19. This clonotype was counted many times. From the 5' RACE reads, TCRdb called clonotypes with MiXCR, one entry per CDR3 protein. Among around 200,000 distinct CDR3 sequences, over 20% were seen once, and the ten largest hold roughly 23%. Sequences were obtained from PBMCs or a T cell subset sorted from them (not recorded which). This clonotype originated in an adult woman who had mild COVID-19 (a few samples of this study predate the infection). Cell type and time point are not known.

The CDR3 nucleotides read TGCGCCAGCAGACCGGGACTAGCGGCGTCCTACGAGCAGTACTTC. The encoded protein is CASRPGLAASYEQYF. This sequence joins TRBV5-1 and TRBJ2-7; TRBD2 matches 11 bases. CDR3 length equals 15 residues. V lost 5 bases to trimming and J lost 1 base; unmatched junction nucleotides: 5. CDR1 SGHRS and CDR2 YFSETQ come from the germline V gene.